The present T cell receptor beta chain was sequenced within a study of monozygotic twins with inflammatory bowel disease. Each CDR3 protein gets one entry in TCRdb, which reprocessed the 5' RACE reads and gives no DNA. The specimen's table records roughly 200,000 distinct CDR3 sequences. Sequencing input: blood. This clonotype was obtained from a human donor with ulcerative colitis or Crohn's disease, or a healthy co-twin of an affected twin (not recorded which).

CDR3 in amino acids: CASSSTGLEQYF. The chain employs TRBV5-1 and TRBJ2-7; TCRdb's D gene call, TRBD1, goes unchecked for lack of DNA. The germline V gene encodes CDR1 SGHRS and CDR2 YFSETQ. The CDR3 has 12 residues.